This is a list of T cell receptor beta chains from one sample in a study of graft-versus-host responses after intestinal transplantation. These receptors have no known antigen. Using immunoSEQ multiplex PCR, the repertoire was profiled, and TCRdb retains in-frame clones only, with some absent. The sample consists of about 90,000 clones, about 91% of them appearing once. The sequenced sample was unstimulated CD8+ T cells sorted from spleen or lymph node cells, obtained before intestinal transplant. The receptors were gathered from a human donor who received an intestinal transplant. The CDR3 runs from the conserved cysteine through the conserved F or W. The D gene is left open where the match is weak. Expanded clones are given a class, and other clones once, few, many or no size at all.

j_gene,abundance,v_gene,d_gene,CDR3aa,CDR3nt
TRBJ1-6,.,TRBV4-1,TRBD1,CASSQDRTGANSPLHF,TGCGCCAGCAGCCAAGATCGGACAGGGGCTAATTCACCCCTCCACTTT
TRBJ2-3,.,TRBV27,TRBD2,CASSLSIRGGALTDTQYF,TGTGCCAGCAGTTTATCGATCCGCGGGGGGGCTCTCACAGATACGCAGTATTTT
TRBJ2-7,few,TRBV4-1,.,CASSPRAGAVDEQYF,TGCGCCAGCAGCCCTCGGGCGGGGGCAGTAGACGAGCAGTACTTC
TRBJ2-1,.,TRBV5-1,TRBD2,CASSLVPGRDNEQFF,TGCGCCAGCAGCTTGGTGCCCGGGAGGGACAATGAGCAGTTCTTC
TRBJ2-7,.,TRBV7-9,.,CASSHRTYEQYF,TGTGCCAGCAGCCACAGGACCTACGAGCAGTACTTC
TRBJ2-1,.,TRBV2,TRBD1,CASSDGGTGTWVNEQFF,TGTGCCAGCAGTGATGGGGGGACAGGGACATGGGTCAATGAGCAGTTCTTC
TRBJ1-6,.,TRBV27,.,CASSFIGRGSEKNSPLHF,TGTGCCAGCAGTTTTATAGGTAGAGGATCCGAAAAAAATTCACCCCTCCACTTT
TRBJ2-7,.,TRBV19,TRBD1,CASSDRAAYEQYF,TGTGCCAGTTCGGACAGGGCTGCCTACGAGCAGTACTTC
TRBJ2-3,.,TRBV19,TRBD2,CASSIKTSGGARGDTQYF,TGTGCCAGTAGTATCAAAACTAGCGGGGGGGCCCGCGGAGATACGCAGTATTTT
TRBJ1-1,.,TRBV6-6,.,CASSQYREAFF,TGTGCCAGCAGTCAATACAGGGAGGCTTTCTTT
TRBJ2-7,.,TRBV29-1,TRBD1,CSVVGTGSYEQYF,TGCAGCGTTGTGGGGACAGGCTCCTACGAGCAGTACTTC
TRBJ2-7,.,TRBV5-6,.,CASSLVGVGDEQYF,TGTGCCAGCAGCTTGGTGGGCGTCGGGGACGAGCAGTACTTC
TRBJ2-7,.,TRBV19,.,CASSITVSYEQYF,TGTGCCAGTAGTATCACAGTCTCCTACGAGCAGTACTTC
TRBJ2-7,.,TRBV4-1,TRBD2,CASSQVETSHYEQYF,TGCGCCAGCAGCCAAGTCGAGACTAGCCACTACGAGCAGTACTTC
TRBJ2-7,.,TRBV9,.,CASSVGSTYEQYF,TGTGCCAGCAGCGTGGGCAGTACCTACGAGCAGTACTTC
TRBJ1-1,.,TRBV7-4,TRBD1,CASSLADRTEAFF,TGTGCCAGCAGCTTAGCGGACAGGACTGAAGCTTTCTTT
TRBJ1-3,.,TRBV4-1,.,CASSQDRGGFSGNTIYF,TGCGCCAGCAGCCAAGATCGGGGGGGGTTCTCTGGAAACACCATATATTTT
TRBJ2-7,.,TRBV7-9,.,CASSIRGTSSSYEQYF,TGTGCCAGCAGCATCCGTGGGACATCCAGCTCCTACGAGCAGTACTTC
TRBJ2-7,.,TRBV11-2,TRBD2,CASSWRSGTTSYEQYF,TGTGCCAGCAGCTGGAGGTCCGGGACTACCTCCTACGAGCAGTACTTC
TRBJ2-7,.,TRBV5-1,.,CASSLAGTPYEQYF,TGCGCCAGCAGCTTGGCCGGGACACCCTACGAGCAGTACTTC
TRBJ2-7,.,TRBV27,TRBD2,CASSPLAENSYEQYF,TGTGCCAGCAGTCCCCTAGCGGAAAACTCCTACGAGCAGTACTTC
TRBJ2-7,.,TRBV4-1,.,CASSQDWGTGFGQYF,TGCGCCAGCAGCCAAGATTGGGGAACAGGTTTTGGTCAGTACTTC
TRBJ2-7,.,TRBV5-1,.,CASSLYAGSYEQYF,TGCGCCAGCAGCTTGTATGCAGGTTCCTACGAGCAGTACTTC
TRBJ2-7,.,TRBV27,TRBD1,CASSLGPGTGAYEQYF,TGTGCCAGCAGTTTAGGCCCCGGGACAGGTGCCTACGAGCAGTACTTC
TRBJ1-2,.,TRBV4-1,.,CASSQEGTSYGYTF,TGCGCCAGCAGCCAAGAAGGGACAAGCTATGGCTACACCTTC
TRBJ1-2,.,TRBV23-1,TRBD1,CASSQPGQGRGYTF,TGCGCCAGCAGTCAACCCGGACAGGGCAGAGGCTACACCTTC
TRBJ1-6,.,TRBV13,TRBD1,CASSPDRGVYNSPLHF,TGTGCCAGCAGCCCCGACAGGGGAGTGTATAATTCACCCCTCCACTTT
TRBJ1-1,.,TRBV6-6,.,CASIRVGDTEAFF,TGTGCCAGCATCAGGGTAGGGGACACTGAAGCTTTCTTT
TRBJ2-7,.,TRBV4-2,.,CASSHRGGHYEQYF,TGTGCCAGCAGCCACCGGGGAGGTCACTACGAGCAGTACTTC
TRBJ1-1,.,TRBV4-1,.,CASSQLGPEEAFF,TGCGCCAGCAGCCAGTTGGGGCCGGAAGAAGCTTTCTTT
TRBJ2-1,.,TRBV27,.,CASSLSEGWGEQFF,TGTGCCAGCAGTTTAAGTGAGGGATGGGGTGAGCAGTTCTTC
TRBJ1-1,.,TRBV19,TRBD1,CASSIGTGGPNTEAFF,TGTGCCAGTAGTATCGGGACAGGGGGCCCGAACACTGAAGCTTTCTTT
TRBJ2-7,.,TRBV6-1,TRBD2,CASAPTSGRTYEQYF,TGTGCCAGCGCCCCTACTAGCGGGAGAACCTACGAGCAGTACTTC
TRBJ2-1,once,TRBV28,TRBD2,CASSPGTSGRGPYNEQFF,TGTGCCAGCAGCCCCGGGACTAGCGGGAGAGGGCCATACAATGAGCAGTTCTTC
TRBJ2-3,.,TRBV5-1,TRBD1,CASSSYSRDSPDTQYF,TGCGCCAGCAGCTCCTACAGCCGGGACAGCCCAGATACGCAGTATTTT
TRBJ2-1,.,TRBV4-1,.,CASSTKNLDLTFSGSYNEQFF,TGCGCCAGCAGCACCAAGAATTTAGACTTAACGTTTAGCGGATCCTACAATGAGCAGTTCTTC
TRBJ2-1,.,TRBV27,.,CASGTPDSYNEQFF,TGTGCCAGCGGAACCCCGGACAGCTACAATGAGCAGTTCTTC
TRBJ2-7,.,TRBV4-1,TRBD2,CASSPRLGAGGLEQYF,TGCGCCAGCAGCCCACGACTGGGAGCGGGAGGCCTCGAGCAGTACTTC
TRBJ2-1,.,TRBV18,.,CASSPSTAYNEQFF,TGTGCCAGCTCACCTTCGACAGCGTACAATGAGCAGTTCTTC
TRBJ2-7,.,TRBV18,TRBD2,CASSPRREDLSEQYF,TGTGCCAGCTCACCACGACGGGAGGATTTATCCGAGCAGTACTTC
TRBJ1-1,few,TRBV30,TRBD1,CAWRGQGNTEAFF,TGTGCCTGGAGAGGACAGGGGAACACTGAAGCTTTCTTT
TRBJ2-3,.,TRBV9,TRBD2,CASSGRLAGDTDTQYF,TGTGCCAGCAGCGGACGACTAGCGGGGGACACAGATACGCAGTATTTT
TRBJ1-2,.,TRBV5-1,TRBD1,CASSLATGTGLNYGYTF,TGCGCCAGCAGCTTGGCCACCGGGACAGGTTTAAACTATGGCTACACCTTC
TRBJ1-1,.,TRBV25-1,.,CASSETGTMNTEAFF,TGTGCCAGCAGTGAAACAGGGACAATGAACACTGAGGCTTTCTTT
TRBJ2-3,.,TRBV11-3,TRBD2,CASSLGWETSGRPDTQYF,TGTGCCAGCAGCTTAGGCTGGGAGACTAGCGGGAGACCAGATACGCAGTATTTT
TRBJ1-1,.,TRBV6-1,.,CASGGGRATEAFF,TGTGCCAGCGGCGGGGGCAGGGCTACTGAAGCTTTCTTT
TRBJ2-3,.,TRBV6-5,TRBD1,CASSYLGQGADTQYF,TGTGCCAGCAGTTACCTCGGACAGGGGGCAGATACGCAGTATTTT
TRBJ1-2,.,TRBV9,.,CASSGQGSNYGYTF,TGTGCCAGCAGCGGGCAGGGGAGTAACTATGGCTACACCTTC
TRBJ1-4,.,TRBV7-8,.,CASSPQLTGVEEKLFF,TGTGCCAGCAGCCCACAGTTGACAGGAGTAGAAGAAAAACTGTTTTTT
TRBJ2-4,.,TRBV5-1,TRBD2,CASSLPPTSGRNIQYF,TGCGCCAGCAGCTTGCCCCCTACTAGCGGGAGAAACATTCAGTACTTC
TRBJ2-7,.,TRBV7-2,.,CASSSSVTYEQYF,TGTGCCAGCAGCTCCAGCGTTACCTACGAGCAGTACTTC
TRBJ2-1,.,TRBV6-5,.,CASSYSELGEQFF,TGTGCCAGCAGTTACTCGGAACTAGGTGAGCAGTTCTTC
TRBJ2-5,.,TRBV7-9,.,CASSLPKGRETQYF,TGTGCCAGCAGCTTACCGAAGGGGAGGGAGACCCAGTACTTC
TRBJ2-7,.,TRBV2,TRBD2,CASIAGGSPYEQYF,TGTGCCAGCATCGCGGGGGGGAGTCCCTACGAGCAGTACTTC
TRBJ2-1,.,TRBV29-1,TRBD2,CSVDRREGRLVFF,TGCAGCGTTGATCGGCGGGAGGGCCGATTGGTGTTCTTC
TRBJ2-7,once,TRBV25-1,.,CASSGLLAPEQYF,TGTGCCAGCAGTGGCCTACTAGCACCCGAGCAGTACTTC
TRBJ2-3,.,TRBV28,.,CASSLIGGTDTQYF,TGTGCCAGCAGTTTAATAGGGGGAACAGATACGCAGTATTTT